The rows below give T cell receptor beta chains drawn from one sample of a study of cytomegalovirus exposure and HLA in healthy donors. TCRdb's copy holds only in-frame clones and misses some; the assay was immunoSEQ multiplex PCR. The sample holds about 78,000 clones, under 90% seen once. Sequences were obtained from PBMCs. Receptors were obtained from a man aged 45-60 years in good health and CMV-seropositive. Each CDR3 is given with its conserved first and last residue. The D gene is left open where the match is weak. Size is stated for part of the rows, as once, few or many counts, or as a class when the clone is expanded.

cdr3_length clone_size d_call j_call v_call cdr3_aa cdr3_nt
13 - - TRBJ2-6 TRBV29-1 CSVLRSGANVLTF TGCAGCGTCCTACGCTCTGGGGCCAACGTCCTGACTTTC
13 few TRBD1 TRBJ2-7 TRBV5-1 CASSFDRAGEQYF TGCGCCAGCAGCTTCGACAGGGCTGGCGAGCAGTACTTC
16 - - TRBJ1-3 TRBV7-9 CSSSLDSPSSGNTIYF TGTTCCAGCAGCCTGGACAGCCCGAGCTCTGGAAACACCATATATTTT
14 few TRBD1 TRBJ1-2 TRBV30 CAWSLSQGIYGYTF TGTGCCTGGAGTCTTTCACAGGGGATCTATGGCTACACCTTC
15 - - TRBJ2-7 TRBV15 CATSTDSEVFDEQYF TGTGCCACCAGCACGGATAGCGAGGTTTTCGACGAACAGTACTTC
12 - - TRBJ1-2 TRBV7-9 CASSWGGSGYTF TGTGCCAGCAGCTGGGGCGGAAGCGGCTACACCTTC
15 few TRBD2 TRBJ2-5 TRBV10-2 CASSRTREKQETQYF TGCGCCAGCAGCAGGACTAGAGAAAAACAAGAGACCCAGTACTTC
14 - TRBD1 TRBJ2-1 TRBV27 CASRTGGSLDEQFF TGTGCCAGCAGAACAGGGGGCTCTTTGGATGAGCAGTTCTTC
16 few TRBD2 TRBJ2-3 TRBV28 CASSSIREREGDTQYF TGTGCCAGCAGTTCTATAAGGGAGCGGGAGGGGGATACGCAGTATTTT
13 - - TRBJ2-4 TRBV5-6 CASNGLAKNSQYF TGTGCCAGCAACGGGCTAGCCAAAAACAGTCAGTACTTC
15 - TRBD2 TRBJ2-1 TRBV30 CAWSVLVAGADEQFF TGTGCCTGGAGTGTTTTGGTAGCGGGAGCTGATGAGCAGTTCTTC
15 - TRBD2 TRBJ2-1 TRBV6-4 CASSELEAGLNEQFF TGTGCCAGCAGTGAGCTTGAAGCGGGACTCAATGAGCAGTTCTTC
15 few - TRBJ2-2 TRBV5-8 CASSPLRANTGELFF TGTGCCAGCAGCCCCCTCCGCGCGAACACCGGGGAGCTGTTTTTT
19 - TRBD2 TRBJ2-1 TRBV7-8 CASSPLGISGRGFSNEQFF TGTGCCAGCAGCCCTCTGGGGATTAGCGGGAGAGGTTTTAGTAATGAGCAGTTCTTC
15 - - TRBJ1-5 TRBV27 CASSAGTPGNQPQHF TGTGCCAGCAGTGCTGGGACACCCGGAAATCAGCCCCAGCATTTT
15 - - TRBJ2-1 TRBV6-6 CASSYTQGGNNEQFF TGTGCCAGCAGTTACACACAGGGGGGGAACAATGAGCAGTTCTTC
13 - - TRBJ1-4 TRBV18 CASSPDGNEKLFF TGTGCCAGCTCACCCGACGGGAATGAAAAACTGTTTTTT
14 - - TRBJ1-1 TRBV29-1 CSVEKRILNTEAFF TGCAGCGTTGAGAAGCGTATCCTGAACACTGAAGCTTTCTTT
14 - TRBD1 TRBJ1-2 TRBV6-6 CASTRTGGVDGYTF TGTGCCAGCACCCGCACAGGGGGAGTGGATGGCTACACCTTC
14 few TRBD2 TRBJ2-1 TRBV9 CASSVAGGRDEQFF TGTGCCAGCAGCGTAGCGGGAGGAAGGGATGAGCAGTTCTTC
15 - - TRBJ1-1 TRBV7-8 CASSLGLGANTEAFF TGTGCCAGCAGCTTAGGTTTGGGGGCGAACACTGAAGCTTTCTTT
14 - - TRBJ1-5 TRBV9 CASSVARDNQPQHF TGTGCCAGCAGCGTAGCCAGGGACAATCAGCCCCAGCATTTT
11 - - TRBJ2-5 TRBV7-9 CSSSYMETQYF TGTTCCAGCAGTTATATGGAGACCCAGTACTTC
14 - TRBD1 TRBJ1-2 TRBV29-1 CSARTGSFNYGYTF TGCAGCGCAAGGACAGGGAGTTTTAACTATGGCTACACCTTC
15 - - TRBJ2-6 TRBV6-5 CASSYWTSGANGLTF TGTGCCAGCAGTTACTGGACCTCTGGGGCCAACGGCCTGACTTTC
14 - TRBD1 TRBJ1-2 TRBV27 CASSWTGGDYGYTF TGTGCCAGCAGTTGGACAGGGGGGGACTATGGCTACACCTTC
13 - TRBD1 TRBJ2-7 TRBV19 CASSGTGGDEQYF TGTGCCAGTTCGGGGACAGGGGGGGACGAGCAGTACTTC
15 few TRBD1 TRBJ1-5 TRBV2 CASSRDRGSNQPQHF TGTGCCAGCAGTCGGGACAGGGGTAGCAATCAGCCCCAGCATTTT
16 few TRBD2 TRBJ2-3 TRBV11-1 CASSLGGSGTADTQYF TGTGCCAGCAGCTTAGGAGGTAGCGGGACGGCAGATACGCAGTATTTT